Below are 30 T cell receptor beta chains sequenced from a single sample in a study of cytomegalovirus exposure and HLA in healthy donors. Primers for the PCR totalled 60 Vbeta and 13 Jbeta. The assay was immunoSEQ multiplex PCR, and TCRdb's table has in-frame clones only and misses some. The table records over 200,000 clones, just under 85% of them present only once. Sample: PBMCs. These receptors all stem from a woman in her thirties or forties in good health and CMV-seronegative.

Concerning this clone itself: The sample contains more than one DNA sequence encoding this CDR3. This chain connects TRBV6-5 to TRBJ1-1, with unresolved D. V lost 0 bases to trimming and J lost 3 bases, with 11 bases between them. The CDR3 contains 15 residues. Germline V lookup: CDR1 MNHEY, CDR2 SVGAGI. The CDR3 bases are TGTGCCAGCAGTTACTCGTCGGGGTGGGACACTGAAGCTTTCTTT. Amino acids: CASSYSSGWDTEAFF.

V gene TRBV9 combines with J gene TRBJ2-7, with D perhaps matching TRBD1 (6 bases). Germline V CDR1 and CDR2: SGDLS, YYNGEE. Trimming left V 0 bases short and J 4 bases short, with 14 bases between. The CDR3 runs 15 residues. Here the CDR3 DNA reads TGTGCCAGCAGCGTAGACTTCGGGCAGGGGTACGAGCAGTACTTC. Translation gives CASSVDFGQGYEQYF.

This chain links TRBV1 with TRBJ2-5; TRBD2, as called in the table, went unchecked against the DNA. TRBV1 is a known pseudogene. This CDR3 spans 20 amino acids. The CDR3 here is CTSSQEHGLAGSGRGETQYF. The CDR3 DNA reads TGCACCAGCAGCCAAGAGCACGGACTAGCGGGGTCCGGGCGGGGAGAGACCCAGTACTTC.

V usage is TRBV19 and J usage is TRBJ2-2; 11 bases line up with TRBD2. V lost 5 bases to trimming and J lost 8 bases; unmatched junction nucleotides: 7. The germline V gene has CDR1 LNHDA and CDR2 SQIVND (reference sequence). The CDR3 is 15 residues long. The CDR3 region has the DNA TGTGCCAGTAGTGCCCGACTAGCGGGGACTGGGGAGCTGTTTTTT. Its protein product is CASSARLAGTGELFF.

This clone was observed a few times. V and J are TRBV10-3 and TRBJ1-1; no clear D gene. This CDR3 region has 12 residues. Germline V gene sequence: CDR1 ENHRY, CDR2 SYGVKD. Trimming took 7 bases from V and 1 from J, leaving 7 bases between them. The CDR3 region has the DNA TGTGCCATCACTGACGGGAACACTGAAGCTTTCTTT. Translating gives CAITDGNTEAFF.

As DNA, the CDR3 is TGTGCCAGCAGCCAGACCGGGACAGGGAGGGAGCAGTACTTC. Encoded protein: CASSQTGTGREQYF. The chain recombines TRBV5-6 with TRBJ2-7; 9 bases are shared with TRBD1. Trimming took 4 bases from V and 7 from J; bases not matched to a gene: 9. This CDR3 has 14 residues. In germline, CDR1 is SGHDT, CDR2 YYEEEE. The full variable domain, its missing parts supplied by reference TRBV5-6 and TRBJ2-7, is DAGVTQSPTHLIKTRGQQVTLRCSPKSGHDTVSWYQQALGQGPQFIFQYYEEEERQRGNFPDRFSGHQFPNYSSELNVNALLLGDSALYLCASSQTGTGREQYFGPGTRLTVT.

Notes on this clone: One end of the junction fails to match germline, which may point to a read error. V gene TRBV7-9 combines with J gene TRBJ1-2; D is unresolved. Germline CDR1 and CDR2: SEHNR and FQNEAQ (reference sequence). This CDR3 region has 12 residues. The CDR3 DNA is TGTTCCAGCAGCCACCAAGGGAGCGGCTACACCTTC. Encoded protein: CSSSHQGSGYTF.

CDR3 DNA: TGTGCCAGCTCAGATTTAGGGGGCTCCTACAATGAGCAGTTCTTC. Amino acids: CASSDLGGSYNEQFF. The gene calls are TRBV18 and TRBJ2-1; D is possibly TRBD1 (6 bases). Trimming left V 5 bases short and J 0 bases short, with 11 bases between. The CDR3 has 15 residues. The germline CDR1 and CDR2 sequences are KGHSH and LQKENI. Variable domain in full (rest from reference TRBV18 and TRBJ2-1): NAGVMQNPRHLVRRRGQEARLRCSPMKGHSHVYWYRQLPEEGLKFMVYLQKENIIDESGMPKERFSAEFPKEGPSILRIQQVVRGDSAAYFCASSDLGGSYNEQFFGPGTRLTVL.

This clone was counted once. The chain carries TRBV5-1 and TRBJ1-1, with 9 bases lining up with TRBD1. The J segment lost 4 bases and the V segment lost 4 bases, leaving 5 bases of the junction unmatched. CDR1 SGHRS and CDR2 YFSETQ come from the germline V gene. This CDR3 spans 14 amino acids. The CDR3 sequence: CASSRGTGSTEAFF. The CDR3 DNA is TGCGCCAGCAGCCGGGGGACAGGGTCCACTGAAGCTTTCTTT.

In regard to this clone: The junction differs from germline at one of its ends, possibly a read error. The rearrangement uses TRBV2 and TRBJ1-2; TRBD1 is a possible D gene (5 bases). CDR1 and CDR2 from the germline V gene are SNHLY and FYNNEI. This CDR3 comprises 17 residues. This CDR3 reads CASREGRVAGRHYGYTF. The CDR3 coding sequence is TGTGCCAGCAGAGAAGGGCGGGTGGCGGGACGCCACTATGGCTACACCTTC.

This rearrangement joins TRBV5-6 to TRBJ1-5, with 8 bases identical to TRBD1. The CDR3 contains 15 residues. With V trimmed by 6 bases and J by 2 bases, 7 bases remained unmatched. Germline V gene lookup returns CDR1 SGHDT and CDR2 YYEEEE. CDR3 DNA: TGTGCCAGCACCCGGACAGGGAGCCGCAATCAGCCCCAGCATTTT. Its translation is CASTRTGSRNQPQHF.

This sequence joins TRBV19 and TRBJ1-1; maybe TRBD1 (5 bases). The CDR3 extends over 15 amino acids. Trimming shortened V by 4 bases and J by 4 bases, and 16 bases separated the two germline ends. Germline V gene lookup returns CDR1 LNHDA and CDR2 SQIVND (reference sequence). The CDR3 sequence: CASSTPDILSTEAFF. CDR3 DNA sequence: TGTGCCAGTAGTACTCCGGACATTTTGAGCACTGAAGCTTTCTTT.

This chain links TRBV9 with TRBJ1-1, with a tentative D call TRBD1 (6 bases). CDR3 length: 15 residues. Germline-derived CDR1 and CDR2 are SGDLS and YYNGEE. Deletions cut 4 bases from V and 0 bases from J, with 13 bases between. In DNA, the CDR3 is TGTGCCAGCAGCACCACAGGGATCATGAACACTGAAGCTTTCTTT. It yields the protein CASSTTGIMNTEAFF.

This clone came up a few times. The chain couples TRBV6-5 to TRBJ1-1, with D possibly TRBD1 on 6 matching bases. Germline V gene lookup returns CDR1 MNHEY and CDR2 SVGAGI. With 6 bases removed from V and 1 base from J, the gap between germline ends came to 9 bases. The CDR3 runs 13 residues. Here the CDR3 DNA reads TGTGCCAGCAGCCTCAGGGGGAACACTGAAGCTTTCTTT. Its protein is CASSLRGNTEAFF.

This clone was seen just once. The rearrangement links TRBV19 to TRBJ1-1; no firm D call. CDR3 size: 14 residues. Trimming cost V 3 bases and J 1 base, with 9 bases left between them. The germline V gene has CDR1 LNHDA and CDR2 SQIVND (reference sequence). This chain's CDR3 is CASSMQTRNTEAFF. CDR3 nucleotide sequence: TGTGCCAGTAGTATGCAGACAAGGAACACTGAAGCTTTCTTT.

This sequence joins TRBV6-5 and TRBJ2-7; 8 bases are shared with TRBD2. V gave up 2 bases and J gave up 1 base; unmatched junction bases: 4. The CDR3 consists of 15 residues. Per germline, CDR1 MNHEY and CDR2 SVGAGI. The chain's CDR3 is CASSYATGGSYEQYF. Here the CDR3 DNA reads TGTGCCAGCAGTTACGCGACGGGGGGGTCCTACGAGCAGTACTTC.

This rearrangement joins TRBV19 to TRBJ1-4, with D hard to call. V gave up 3 bases and J gave up 8 bases, with 16 bases separating them. The CDR3 length is 15 residues. Germline V lookup: CDR1 LNHDA, CDR2 SQIVND (reference sequence). This chain's CDR3 is CASSIGSLTGEKLFF. CDR3 DNA: TGTGCCAGTAGTATCGGATCTCTGACGGGAGAAAAACTGTTTTTT.

The chain is built from TRBV6-1 and TRBJ1-1, with TRBD1 matching 7 bases. V was clipped by 5 bases and J by 4 bases; unmatched bases: 7. CDR1 MNHNS and CDR2 SASEGT come from the germline V gene. The CDR3 is 14 residues long. CDR3 nucleotide sequence: TGTGCCAGCAGTCCCCGGACAGGAGGCACTGAAGCTTTCTTT. This translates into CASSPRTGGTEAFF.

This clone has a single count. V is TRBV30 and J is TRBJ2-7; 8 positions match TRBD1. Germline lookup yields CDR1 GTSNPN and CDR2 SVGIG (reference sequence). There are 15 residues in the CDR3. After removal of 3 bases from V and 3 bases from J, the junction contained 10 bases not matched to a gene. The chain's CDR3 is CAWRARTGIGYEQYF. CDR3 bases: TGTGCCTGGAGAGCGAGGACAGGGATCGGCTACGAGCAGTACTTC.

The chain joins TRBV29-1 to TRBJ2-3; 8 bases are a match to TRBD2. V dropped 7 bases and J dropped 3; count of bases not matched to a gene: 12. The CDR3 extends over 15 amino acids. In germline, CDR1 is SQVTM, CDR2 ANQGSEA. CDR3 protein: CSARPSGGVTDTQYF. CDR3 nucleotide sequence: TGCAGCGCCCGCCCCAGCGGGGGAGTTACAGATACGCAGTATTTT.

This chain links TRBV28 with TRBJ1-6, with D tentatively TRBD1 (5 bases). The germline V gene encodes CDR1 MDHEN and CDR2 SYDVKM. The CDR3 contains 14 residues. V lost 6 bases and J 8 bases, leaving 14 bases between the germline ends. CDR3 residues: CASRLGAGYSPLHF. DNA of the CDR3: TGTGCCAGCAGGCTAGGGGCAGGGTATTCACCCCTCCACTTT.

This chain links TRBV9 with TRBJ2-6, with 8 nucleotides matching TRBD1. Germline lookup yields CDR1 SGDLS and CDR2 YYNGEE. J was trimmed by 3 bases and V by 3 bases; bases with no gene match: 17. The CDR3 loop spans 20 amino acids. CDR3 in amino acids: CASSAFSLHQGAGGANVLTF. The CDR3 nucleotides are TGTGCCAGCAGCGCCTTTAGCCTCCACCAGGGGGCGGGTGGGGCCAACGTCCTGACTTTC.

The chain uses TRBV28 and TRBJ2-5; D gene uncertain. The CDR3 loop spans 13 amino acids. Germline values: CDR1 MDHEN, CDR2 SYDVKM. V was pared by 5 bases and J by 5 bases, with 12 bases between. CDR3 coding DNA: TGTGCCAGCAGTCTTAACAGCTTCGAGACCCAGTACTTC. Its translation is CASSLNSFETQYF.

This sequence joins TRBV10-3 and TRBJ2-5; TRBD2 might be the D (6 bases). Trimming shortened V by 3 bases and J by 1 base, and 12 bases separated the two germline ends. The germline V gene has CDR1 ENHRY and CDR2 SYGVKD. The CDR3 covers 15 residues. CDR3 nucleotide sequence: TGTGCCATCAGTGAAGGGGAGGCGTCCCAAGAGACCCAGTACTTC. Protein: CAISEGEASQETQYF.

The chain is built from TRBV5-1 and TRBJ1-3; tentative D call: TRBD1 (5 bases). The CDR3 has 16 amino acids. The V gene lost 0 bases and the J gene lost 4 bases, with 14 bases spanning the gap. CDR1 and CDR2 (germline): SGHRS, YFSETQ. The CDR3 region has the DNA TGCGCCAGCAGCTTGGCCGAAGCGGGGCCCGGAAACACCATATATTTT. Amino acids: CASSLAEAGPGNTIYF.

V usage is TRBV19 and J usage is TRBJ2-7; 7 bases map to TRBD2. V lost 3 bases to trimming and J lost 1 base; unmatched junction nucleotides: 6. The CDR3 consists of 15 residues. Germline-derived CDR1 and CDR2 are LNHDA and SQIVND (reference sequence). CDR3 sequence: CASSILRGESYEQYF. CDR3 sequence (DNA): TGTGCCAGTAGTATTTTACGGGGGGAATCCTACGAGCAGTACTTC.

The chain uses TRBV6-5 and TRBJ2-4; D might be TRBD2 (6 bases). Between the trimmed V and J ends, which lost 2 bases and 1 base, there was a span of 12 bases. The CDR3 runs to 16 residues. In germline, CDR1 is MNHEY, CDR2 SVGAGI. The CDR3 here is CASSYMGGEAKNIQYF. For the CDR3, the DNA is TGTGCCAGCAGTTACATGGGCGGGGAGGCCAAAAACATTCAGTACTTC.

The rearrangement uses TRBV29-1 and TRBJ2-3; D is possibly TRBD2 (6 bases). Trimming took 2 bases from V and 1 from J, leaving 13 bases between them. Germline V CDR1 and CDR2: SQVTM, ANQGSEA. The CDR3 is 15 amino acids. The CDR3 region has the DNA TGCAGCGTTGAACCCGGGCGGGGAGGCACAGATACGCAGTATTTT. It specifies CSVEPGRGGTDTQYF.

The rearrangement joins TRBV5-1 to TRBJ1-2, with no clear D. The CDR3 is 15 residues long. Trimming took off 5 bases at V and 2 bases at J, with 16 bases between the two ends. Germline V CDR1 and CDR2: SGHRS, YFSETQ. The CDR3 spells CASRGSGRANYGYTF. DNA of the CDR3: TGCGCCAGCAGAGGTTCGGGGAGAGCCAACTATGGCTACACCTTC.

This clone was recorded once. The V call is TRBV9, the J call TRBJ2-1, with 10 bases aligning to TRBD2. The CDR3 extends over 19 amino acids. Germline lookup yields CDR1 SGDLS and CDR2 YYNGEE. The junction had 9 bases not matched to a gene; V was cut back by 0 bases and J by 0 bases. The CDR3 here is CASSVAGLAYFSSYNEQFF. Here the CDR3 DNA reads TGTGCCAGCAGCGTAGCGGGACTAGCGTACTTCAGCTCCTACAATGAGCAGTTCTTC.